This TCR beta chain appears in the sequencing data of a study of cytomegalovirus exposure and HLA in healthy donors (TCRdb year 2017). Background on the whole study: According to an earlier analysis of several hundred of the donors, some 180 million T cells yielded 120 million or so unique TCR beta sequences and more than 250 Gb of sequence data. An early release that covered more than 550 HLA-typed donors contained about 300 gigabases of sequencing data and about 84 million unique TCR sequences. Among the roughly 430 genotyped donors, about 83% belonged to the genetic ancestry cluster associated with self-reported Caucasian donors. The study aimed to test whether cataloging public T cell receptors could reveal signatures of past pathogen exposure. The study used immunosequencing to profile the T cell repertoires of 666 subjects and linked those repertoires to cytomegalovirus serostatus. A separate validation cohort of about 110 different subjects was used in addition to the approximately 610-subject first cohort. High-throughput TCR immunosequencing, statistical association of individual TCRs with disease status, and machine learning were combined to predict cytomegalovirus infection status. A later analysis re-examined previously published TCR beta repertoires from roughly 720 donors and added high-resolution HLA genotyping to investigate patterns of TCR occurrence. The later analysis used no new phenotypic data to find candidate immune exposures, relying instead on TCR beta sequences and their occurrence across donors. To decide whether each TCR beta V gene segment behaved as functional or pseudogenic, an earlier analysis of nearly 600 of the donors relied on high-throughput TCR beta sequencing. Alongside the repertoire data, information on donor age, sex, ethnicity and CMV serostatus was compiled. A later genetic analysis used genome-wide SNP genotypes for about 60% of the 666 donors, treating that subset as a discovery cohort. All discovery cohort repertoires had been generated using a single sequencing platform. HLA typing included class I and class II loci at four-digit resolution. Typing coverage differed by locus: A, B, C, DRB1 and DQB1 were typed in roughly 620-630 donors, DQA1 in 522, DPA1 in 600 to 610, and DPB1 in 400 to 480. Four or five DR-DQ haplotypes were handled as single units for association and clustering, since linkage in the cohort was strong. On average, around 230,000 unique TCR beta nucleotide sequences were sequenced per donor among about 400 genotyped donors of the cohort, with roughly 18% of those sequences being non-productive.

Receptor amplification or capture employed the immunoSEQ multiplex PCR assay. For the multiplex PCR, a mixture combining 60 forward primers for TCR Vbeta segments and 13 reverse primers for TCR Jbeta segments was used. The CDR3 region of rearranged TCR beta genes was amplified from genomic DNA with a multiplex PCR assay. The Illumina HiSeq System was used to sequence the amplified TCR beta libraries as 87-base-pair reads. The source study handled its data this way. A later analysis tallied roughly 78 million unique TCR beta chains across the 666 repertoires, and around 10 million of those chains were shared by two or more donors. Raw reads were error-corrected and collapsed into unique sequences with a nearest-neighbor algorithm that merged closely related sequences to remove PCR and sequencing errors. V, D and J gene segments were assigned by aligning CDR3 sequences to IMGT reference sequences. For a sequence to be retained, at least a six-nucleotide match to both a V gene segment and a J gene segment was required. Rearrangements were classified as productive when the CDR3 lacked stop codons and remained in frame with V and J, and all other rearrangements were classified as non-productive. Following IMGT convention, CDR3 was defined as the stretch from the second conserved V-encoded cysteine to the conserved J-encoded phenylalanine. In an earlier analysis of 500 to 650 of the donors, sequences lacking an unambiguous match to a single V gene segment were excluded. An earlier analysis of a few hundred of the donors classified V segments as functional when productive rearrangements were above 56.7% and as segregating when the standard deviation between donors was above 5%. A statistical classification framework was built to diagnose cytomegalovirus status from the catalog of TCR beta chain sequences. In a later analysis, V and J genes were assigned by comparing TCR nucleotide sequences against IMGT/GENE-DB human TR gene sequences. A later analysis assigned CDR3 sequences and most-parsimonious VDJ recombination scenarios with the TCRdist pipeline. In a later analysis, every TCR beta chain was defined by the combination of its CDR3 amino acid sequence and its V-gene family, and reads without a unique V-gene family were dropped. In a later analysis, 450 to 600 highly shared, low-generation-probability nucleotide sequences were removed to address suspected cross-contamination and a sequencing artifact. A later analysis calculated a clonal expansion index for each public chain from normalized within-repertoire ranks of inferred template counts. In a later analysis, generation probabilities were computed using a VDJ recombination model fitted to out-of-frame rearrangements, and the results were checked against IGoR. Hypergeometric tests were used in a later analysis to score TCR-TCR, TCR-HLA and TCR-CMV co-occurrence, with a repertoire-size bias correction applied to the TCR pairs. False discovery rates were estimated in a later analysis by permuting HLA or CMV assignments 20 times. In a later analysis, co-occurring TCRs were grouped using DBSCAN, and TCRdist sequence similarity was added for clustering within HLA-allele-positive subsets. Repertoires with fewer than 30,000 or more than 120,000 public chains, plus five repertoires with anomalous nucleotide sharing, were excluded from co-occurrence clustering. TCRdb provides this immuneACCESS table in a form limited to in-frame rearrangements. Some clones are lacking; in checked studies, under half of them reflect an unresolved V gene, and why the rest are absent is not known. Clone size and the V and J calls come from that table; the DNA yielded D and trimming. The sample table records some 130,000 clones; approximately 78% of these occur just once. The biggest ten clones account for about 7.5% of the sample.

On the study overall, not on this receptor specifically: Correlated functional status among segregating V segments might reflect linkage disequilibrium, but an unknown experimental factor could not be ruled out. Strong co-occurrence of HLA alleles, especially DR and DQ, made assigning TCR associations to individual alleles difficult. Because HLA typing was unavailable for some donors at each locus, only the typed subset was used in association tests. In both the original and validation cohorts, the classifier was reported to diagnose cytomegalovirus status with high specificity and sensitivity. Immune exposure information for the cohort was limited to CMV serostatus. Most TCR sequences were observed very rarely across donors, whereas some public TCRs were present in many individuals. Only TCR beta chains were sequenced in this cohort, and the absence of alpha or paired-chain data limited detectable features. In a later analysis, several top co-occurrence clusters were reported to appear linked to parvovirus B19, influenza, CMV and Epstein-Barr virus. A later analysis associated 16,951 TCR beta sequences with specific HLA alleles at a false discovery rate of 0.05. In a later genetic analysis, a missense DCLRE1C variant was associated with V-gene and J-gene trimming of TCR beta chains, and the association was replicated in an independent cohort. Compared with the roughly 720-donor mean, donors in an Asian-associated ancestry cluster had fewer N-insertions in productive TCRs, according to a later genetic analysis. According to the authors, the approach could potentially be generalized to other disease states and immunological phenotypes. Some 16 rarely observed V segments, including chromosome 9 orphons, were excluded from the earlier analysis of some 590 of the donors because counts were too low. According to a later analysis, TCR association rates differed among HLA loci, with DRB1 alleles showing the most associated TCRs and HLA-C alleles showing the fewest. Three of the identified cytomegalovirus-associated TCR beta chains were confirmed in vitro to be specific for cytomegalovirus antigens. A cluster of highly shared sequence variants was judged likely to represent a technical artifact of the sequencing pipeline. In an earlier analysis of approximately 590 of the donors, most TCR beta V segments appeared in productive rearrangements about 90% or about 30% of the time, broadly matching IMGT annotations. Presence/absence analyses assumed roughly uniform sequencing depth across donors, an assumption that may not hold. The study listed 150 to 200 TCR beta chains as associated with cytomegalovirus. Most CMV-associated TCR beta chains appeared to be HLA-restricted in a later analysis, and the HLA associations seemed to be driven largely by CMV exposure. Compared with equally common non-associated chains, HLA-associated TCR beta chains in a later analysis were more clonally expanded and had lower generation probabilities. A further reported finding was that TCR beta sequences accurately predicted the HLA-A and HLA-B alleles for most subjects in the first cohort.

The cohort was made up of several hundred healthy bone marrow donors. At the time of sampling, all cohort members were nominally healthy, though unrecorded immune exposures were likely present. The donor was CMV seropositive and was included in the group of 250 to 300 seropositive cohort members. A peripheral blood sample was provided by each donor, and peripheral blood mononuclear cells were used for TCR beta sequencing. Genomic DNA extraction from the blood cell samples was performed with the Qiagen DNeasy Blood Extraction Kit. A remark on this clone: What antigen it recognizes has not been identified. No qualities accompany the bases; no much larger clone lies one base away.

This clonotype was sampled from a woman between 45 and 65 years old in good health and CMV-seropositive. The specimen was PBMCs.

The CDR3 region has the sequence CASSPSWVFYGYTF. The bases are TGTGCCAGCAGCCCTAGTTGGGTCTTCTATGGCTACACCTTC. This chain is built from TRBV7-2 and TRBJ1-2, with the D segment identity uncertain. The V end loses 5 bases and the J end loses 4 bases, and a stretch of 14 bases separates them. The cysteine opens and the phenylalanine closes a CDR3 of 14 amino acids. Just the 42-base CDR3 DNA is kept, in frame starting at base 1. The germline V gene yields SGHTA for CDR1 and FQGNSA for CDR2.